The clone carrying this T cell receptor beta chain was detected a few times. Its antigen is not identified. This entry is derived from a study of CD8 T cells in ankylosing spondylitis. The study, taken as a whole, reports: Blood of patients with ankylosing spondylitis appeared to be characterized by a TCR beta motif of 8 or 9 highly homologous variants.

Trimming took off 0 bases at V and 0 bases at J, with 12 bases between the two ends. The CDR3 has 17 amino acids. Per germline, CDR1 LGHNA and CDR2 YNFKEQ. Quantitative 5'-RACE with molecular barcodes was used to make the TCR beta libraries. TCRdb called the 5' RACE reads again in MiXCR, with one record for every CDR3 protein. The sample lists about 340,000 distinct CDR3 sequences; approximately 14% were seen once. This receptor was identified in a male donor with ankylosing spondylitis or in good health (not recorded which). V is TRBV4-2 and J is TRBJ1-3; D not resolved. The sequenced sample consisted of blood, either unsorted or a sorted T cell fraction (not recorded which). CDR3 in amino acids: CASSQDPAALSGNTIYF. In DNA, the CDR3 is TGTGCCAGCAGCCAAGACCCTGCTGCCCTCTCTGGAAACACCATATATTTT.